The present TCR beta chain was sequenced within a study of blood T cell repertoires in COVID-19. Study as a whole: From T cells, B-cell-depleted T cells, or PBMCs came the material, which was cDNA or gDNA.

In the original processing: The authors estimated nucleated cell counts from reference gene primer amplification. The protocol was immunoSEQ multiplex PCR, while the TCRdb copy is restricted to in-frame clones and leaves out a portion. V, J and clone size derive from that table, while D and trimming were established from the DNA sequence. Here the sample spans roughly 43,000 clones, around 85% being singletons. The germline CDR1 and CDR2 sequences are MNHEY and SVGAGI. The ends were cut back, 6 bases at V and 0 bases at J, with 11 bases in the middle. The length of the CDR3 is 15 residues. The chain combines TRBV6-5 with TRBJ2-2; no definite D call. Sequencing was done on a sample of peripheral blood. The receptor was isolated from a human donor in a cohort sampled during active COVID-19. The donor label of this sample is uncertain. In DNA, the CDR3 is TGTGCCAGCAGCCTTCTGACTCCGAACACCGGGGAGCTGTTTTTT. Translated, it gives CASSLLTPNTGELFF.